One TCR beta chain is described in this entry. The ends lost 6 bases at V and 1 base at J; junction bases unmatched: 6. This CDR3 is 15 amino acids long. CDR1 SNHLY and CDR2 FYNNEI come from the germline V gene. The sample comes from a study of T cell responses to AZD1222 COVID-19 vaccine. The table came from immunoSEQ multiplex PCR; TCRdb's copy has only in-frame clones and leaves some out. The sample lists about 55,000 clones, 88% occurring once. The clonotype comes from an adult in good health. The sequenced sample was peripheral blood, obtained on day 0 of AZD1222 vaccination. The chain couples TRBV2 to TRBJ2-3; 8 bases match TRBD2. The CDR3 here is CASSPGGAGTDTQYF. The CDR3 region has the DNA TGTGCCAGCAGCCCGGGGGGGGCGGGCACAGATACGCAGTATTTT.